This T cell receptor beta chain was captured in a study of blood T cells in healthy people across ages. In the study overall: Per every two T cells, about one barcoded beta molecule was captured by template switching.

Primed by a sample-barcoded 5' primer and a J-beta primer mix, a second PCR proceeded for about 6 to 12 cycles. One entry per CDR3 protein results from TCRdb running MiXCR on the 5' RACE reads. The sample includes around 1.7 million distinct CDR3 sequences, 28% seen only once; the top ten take 7% to 9%. Germline V CDR1 and CDR2: SGHTA, FQGNSA. The CDR3 length is 13 residues. Trimming cost V 5 bases and J 6 bases; bases outside gene matches: 6. General study results and limits: Changes in expanded clonotypes were possibly confounded, as the CMV status of donors was unknown.

This clonotype occurred a few times. Its cognate antigen is unknown. This receptor was identified in a woman in her twenties or thirties in good health. V is TRBV7-2 and J is TRBJ1-2; 7 positions agree with TRBD1. Sequences were obtained from blood. The DNA of the CDR3 is TGTGCCAGCAGCCCCCGGACAGGTCATGGCTACACCTTC. Its translation: CASSPRTGHGYTF. Full variable domain (remainder filled in from reference TRBV7-2 and TRBJ1-2): GAGVSQSPSNKVTEKGKDVELRCDPISGHTALYWYRQSLGQGLEFLIYFQGNSAPDKSGLPSDRFSAERTGGSVSTLTIQRTQQEDSAVYLCASSPRTGHGYTFGSGTRLTVV.